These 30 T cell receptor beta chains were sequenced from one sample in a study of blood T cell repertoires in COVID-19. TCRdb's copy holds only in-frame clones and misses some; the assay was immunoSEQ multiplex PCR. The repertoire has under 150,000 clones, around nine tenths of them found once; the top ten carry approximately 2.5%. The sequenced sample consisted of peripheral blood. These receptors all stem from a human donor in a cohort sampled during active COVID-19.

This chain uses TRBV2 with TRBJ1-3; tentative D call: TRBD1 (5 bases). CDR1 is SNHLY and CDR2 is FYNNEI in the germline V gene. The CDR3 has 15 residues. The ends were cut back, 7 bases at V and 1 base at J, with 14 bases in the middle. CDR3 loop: CASTDRQSSGNTIYF. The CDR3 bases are TGTGCCAGCACCGACCGACAGAGTTCTGGAAACACCATATATTTT.

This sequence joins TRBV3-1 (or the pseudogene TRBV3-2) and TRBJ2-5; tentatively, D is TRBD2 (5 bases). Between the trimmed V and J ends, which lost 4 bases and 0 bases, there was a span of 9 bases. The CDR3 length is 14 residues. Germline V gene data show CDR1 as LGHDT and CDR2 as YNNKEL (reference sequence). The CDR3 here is CASSLWTHQETQYF. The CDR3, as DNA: TGTGCCAGCAGCCTCTGGACTCACCAAGAGACCCAGTACTTC.

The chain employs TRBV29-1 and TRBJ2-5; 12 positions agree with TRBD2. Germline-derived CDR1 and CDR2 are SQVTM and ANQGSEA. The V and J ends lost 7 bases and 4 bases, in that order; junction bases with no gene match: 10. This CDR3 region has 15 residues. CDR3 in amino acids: CSARRASGGGETQYF. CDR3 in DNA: TGCAGCGCCCGACGGGCTAGCGGGGGGGGAGAGACCCAGTACTTC.

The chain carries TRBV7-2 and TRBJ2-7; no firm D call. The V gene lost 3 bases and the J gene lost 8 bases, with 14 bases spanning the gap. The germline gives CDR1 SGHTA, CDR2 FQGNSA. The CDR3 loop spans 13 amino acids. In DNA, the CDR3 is TGTGCCAGCAGCTTGCCCTCCAGTCCCCAGCAGTACTTC. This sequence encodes CASSLPSSPQQYF.

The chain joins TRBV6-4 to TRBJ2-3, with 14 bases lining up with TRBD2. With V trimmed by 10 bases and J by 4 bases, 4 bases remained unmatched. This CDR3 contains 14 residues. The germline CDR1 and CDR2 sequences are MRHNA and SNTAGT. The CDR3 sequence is CATSTSGGADTQYF. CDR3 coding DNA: TGTGCCACCTCGACTAGCGGGGGGGCAGATACGCAGTATTTT.

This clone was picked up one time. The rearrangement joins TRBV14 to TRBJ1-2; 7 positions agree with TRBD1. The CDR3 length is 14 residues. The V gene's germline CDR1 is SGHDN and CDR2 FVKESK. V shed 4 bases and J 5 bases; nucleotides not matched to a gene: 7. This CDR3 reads CASSPPGGLYGYTF. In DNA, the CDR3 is TGTGCCAGCAGCCCTCCAGGGGGTCTATATGGCTACACCTTC.

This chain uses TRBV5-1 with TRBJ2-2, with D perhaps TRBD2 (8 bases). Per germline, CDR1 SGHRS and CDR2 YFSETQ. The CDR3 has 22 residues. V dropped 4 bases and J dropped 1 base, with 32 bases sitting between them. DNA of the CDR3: TGCGCCAGCAGCCCTAGGACAGGTGCCCGGACTAGCTCACTCCTGAACACCGGGGAGCTGTTTTTT. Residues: CASSPRTGARTSSLLNTGELFF.

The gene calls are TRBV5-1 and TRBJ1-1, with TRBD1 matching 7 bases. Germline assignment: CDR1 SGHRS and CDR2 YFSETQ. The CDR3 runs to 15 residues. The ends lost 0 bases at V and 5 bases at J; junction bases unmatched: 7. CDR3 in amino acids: CASSLEYRGSTEAFF. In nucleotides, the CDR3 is TGCGCCAGCAGCTTGGAATACAGGGGAAGTACTGAAGCTTTCTTT.

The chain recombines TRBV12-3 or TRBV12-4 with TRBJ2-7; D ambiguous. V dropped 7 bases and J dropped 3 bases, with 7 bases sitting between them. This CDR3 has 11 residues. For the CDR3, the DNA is TGTGCCAGCACCCTCGGCTACGAGCAGTACTTC. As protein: CASTLGYEQYF.

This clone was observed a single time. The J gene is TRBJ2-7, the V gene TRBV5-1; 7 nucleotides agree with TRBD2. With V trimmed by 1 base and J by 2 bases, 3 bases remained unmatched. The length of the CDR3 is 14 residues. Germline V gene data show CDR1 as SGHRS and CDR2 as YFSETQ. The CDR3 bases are TGCGCCAGCAGCTTGTCAGGGAGGGCCTACGAGCAGTACTTC. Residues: CASSLSGRAYEQYF.

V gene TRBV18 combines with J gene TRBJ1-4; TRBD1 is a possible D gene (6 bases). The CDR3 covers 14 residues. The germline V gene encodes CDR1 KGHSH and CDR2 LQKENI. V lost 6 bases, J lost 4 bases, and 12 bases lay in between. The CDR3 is CASSLTGGNEKLFF. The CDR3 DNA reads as TGTGCCAGCTCGCTGACAGGAGGTAATGAAAAACTGTTTTTT.

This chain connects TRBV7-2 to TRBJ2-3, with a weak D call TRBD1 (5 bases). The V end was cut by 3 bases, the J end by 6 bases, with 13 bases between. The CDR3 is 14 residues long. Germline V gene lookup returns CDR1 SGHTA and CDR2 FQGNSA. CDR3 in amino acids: CASSFSQVGDTQYF. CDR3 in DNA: TGTGCCAGCAGCTTCTCACAGGTCGGGGATACGCAGTATTTT.

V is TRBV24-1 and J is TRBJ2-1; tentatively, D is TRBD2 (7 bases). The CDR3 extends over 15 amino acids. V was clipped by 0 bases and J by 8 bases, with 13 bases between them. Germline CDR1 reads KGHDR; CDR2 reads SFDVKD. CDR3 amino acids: CATSDLPRGRYEQFF. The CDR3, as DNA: TGTGCCACCAGTGATTTGCCGCGGGGGCGGTATGAGCAGTTCTTC.

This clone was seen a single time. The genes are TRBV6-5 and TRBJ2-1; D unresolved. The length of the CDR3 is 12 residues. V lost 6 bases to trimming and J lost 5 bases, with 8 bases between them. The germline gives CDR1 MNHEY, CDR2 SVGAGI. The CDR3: CASRAPDNEQFF. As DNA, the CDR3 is TGTGCCAGCAGGGCCCCCGACAATGAGCAGTTCTTC.

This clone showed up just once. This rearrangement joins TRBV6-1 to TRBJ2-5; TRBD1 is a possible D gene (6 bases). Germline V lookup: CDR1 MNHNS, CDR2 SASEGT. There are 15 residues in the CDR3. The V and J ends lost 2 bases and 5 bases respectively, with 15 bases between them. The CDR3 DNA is TGTGCCAGCAGTGAAAGTGTGGGGGCCGTGGAGACCCAGTACTTC. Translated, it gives CASSESVGAVETQYF.

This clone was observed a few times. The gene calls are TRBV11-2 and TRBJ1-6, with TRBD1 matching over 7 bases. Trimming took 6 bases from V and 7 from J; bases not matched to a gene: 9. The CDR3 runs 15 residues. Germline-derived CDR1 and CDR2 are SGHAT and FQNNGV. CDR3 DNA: TGTGCCAGCAGGCGTACCGGGACAGACAATTCACCCCTCCACTTT. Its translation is CASRRTGTDNSPLHF.

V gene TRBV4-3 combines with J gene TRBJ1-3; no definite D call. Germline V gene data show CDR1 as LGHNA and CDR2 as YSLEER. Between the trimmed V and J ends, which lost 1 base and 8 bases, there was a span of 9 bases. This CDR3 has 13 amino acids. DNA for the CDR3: TGCGCCAGCAGCCAAGTAGCTGGCGACACCATATATTTT. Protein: CASSQVAGDTIYF.

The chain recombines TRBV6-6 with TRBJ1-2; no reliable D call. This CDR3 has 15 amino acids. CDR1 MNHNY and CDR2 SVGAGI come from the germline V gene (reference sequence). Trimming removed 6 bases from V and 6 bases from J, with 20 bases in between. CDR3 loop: CASSNQEGPLHGYTF. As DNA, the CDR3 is TGTGCCAGCAGCAACCAGGAAGGCCCGCTTCATGGCTACACCTTC.

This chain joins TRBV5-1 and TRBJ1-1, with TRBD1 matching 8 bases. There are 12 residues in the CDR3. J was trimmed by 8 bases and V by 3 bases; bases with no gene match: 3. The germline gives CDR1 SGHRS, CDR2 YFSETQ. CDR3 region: CASSYRDREAFF. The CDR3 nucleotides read TGCGCCAGCAGCTACCGGGACAGGGAAGCTTTCTTT. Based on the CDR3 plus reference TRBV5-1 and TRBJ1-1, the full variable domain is KAGVTQTPRYLIKTRGQQVTLSCSPISGHRSVSWYQQTPGQGLQFLFEYFSETQRNKGNFPGRFSGRQFSNSRSEMNVSTLELGDSALYLCASSYRDREAFFGQGTRLTVV.

The CDR3 protein is CASSPRIAGVPGELFF. CDR3 in DNA: TGTGCCAGCAGCCCGAGGATAGCGGGAGTACCCGGGGAGCTGTTTTTT. This chain joins TRBV7-8 and TRBJ2-2, with 9 bases fitting TRBD2. Germline CDR1 SGHVS, CDR2 FQNEAQ. V gave up 5 bases and J gave up 6 bases; unmatched junction bases: 10. CDR3 size: 16 residues.

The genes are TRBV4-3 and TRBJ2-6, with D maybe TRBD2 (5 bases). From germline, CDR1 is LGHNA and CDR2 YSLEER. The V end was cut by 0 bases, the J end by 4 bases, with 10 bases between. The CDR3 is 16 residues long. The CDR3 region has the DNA TGCGCCAGCAGCCAAGATTCGGGGTTCGGGGCCAACGTCCTGACTTTC. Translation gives CASSQDSGFGANVLTF.

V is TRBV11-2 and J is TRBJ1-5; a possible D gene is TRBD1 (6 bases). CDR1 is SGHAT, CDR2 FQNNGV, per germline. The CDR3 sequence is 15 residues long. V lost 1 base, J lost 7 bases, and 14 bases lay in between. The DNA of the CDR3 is TGTGCCAGCAGCTTAGGTCCAGGGGCGGAACAGCCCCAGCATTTT. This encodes CASSLGPGAEQPQHF. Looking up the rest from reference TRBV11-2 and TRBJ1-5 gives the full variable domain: EAGVAQSPRYKIIEKRQSVAFWCNPISGHATLYWYQQILGQGPKLLIQFQNNGVVDDSQLPKDRFSAERLKGVDSTLKIQPAKLEDSAVYLCASSLGPGAEQPQHFGDGTRLSIL.

CDR3 in amino acids: CASSSAGGREKLFF. In DNA form, the CDR3 reads TGTGCCAGCAGTTCCGCGGGGGGGAGGGAAAAACTGTTTTTT. The chain has TRBV28 and TRBJ1-4; TRBD1 is a possible D gene (5 bases). The CDR3 runs to 14 residues. The germline V gene has CDR1 MDHEN and CDR2 SYDVKM. Deletions cut 4 bases from V and 8 bases from J, with 14 bases between.

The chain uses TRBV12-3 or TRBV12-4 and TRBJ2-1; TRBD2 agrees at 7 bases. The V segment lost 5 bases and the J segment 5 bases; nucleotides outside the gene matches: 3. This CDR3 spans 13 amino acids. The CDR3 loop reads CASSLRGDNEQFF. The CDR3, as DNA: TGTGCCAGCAGTCTACGGGGGGACAATGAGCAGTTCTTC.

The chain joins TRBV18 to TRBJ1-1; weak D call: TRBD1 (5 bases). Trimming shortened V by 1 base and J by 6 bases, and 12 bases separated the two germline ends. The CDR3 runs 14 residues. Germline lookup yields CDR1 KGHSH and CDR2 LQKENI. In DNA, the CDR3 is TGTGCCAGCTCACCACAAACAGGTCTCGCTGAAGCTTTCTTT. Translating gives CASSPQTGLAEAFF.

The CDR3 DNA sequence: TGCAGTGCTAGCCCAGGCTATGGCTACACCTTC. Translated: CSASPGYGYTF. This sequence joins TRBV20-1 and TRBJ1-2; D gene ambiguous. The CDR3 is 11 residues long. V lost 3 bases, J lost 4 bases, and 6 bases lay in between. CDR1 DFQATT and CDR2 SNEGSKA come from the germline V gene (reference sequence).

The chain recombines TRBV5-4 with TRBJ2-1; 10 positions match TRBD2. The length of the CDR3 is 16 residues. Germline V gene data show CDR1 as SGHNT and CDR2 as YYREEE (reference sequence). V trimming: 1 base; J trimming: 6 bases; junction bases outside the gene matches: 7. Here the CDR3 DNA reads TGTGCCAGCAGCTTGAGGAGCGGGGGGGCCCTCAATGAGCAGTTCTTC. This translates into CASSLRSGGALNEQFF.

In nucleotides, the CDR3 is TGTGCCGGAGGCAGACTAGCGGGGGTCCCTTTAAATTACGAGCAGTACTTC. Translation: CAGGRLAGVPLNYEQYF. The chain recombines TRBV30 with TRBJ2-7; 12 bases fit TRBD2. CDR1 is GTSNPN and CDR2 is SVGIG in the germline V gene (reference sequence). The CDR3 is 17 residues long. Trimming cost V 8 bases and J 4 bases; bases outside gene matches: 18.

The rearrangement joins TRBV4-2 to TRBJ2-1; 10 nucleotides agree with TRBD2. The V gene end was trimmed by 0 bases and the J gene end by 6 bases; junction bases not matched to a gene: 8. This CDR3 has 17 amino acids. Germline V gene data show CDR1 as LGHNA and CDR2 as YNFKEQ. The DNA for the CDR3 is TGTGCCAGCAGCCAAGACTCCGCAAGCGGGGGGGCCAATGAGCAGTTCTTC. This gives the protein CASSQDSASGGANEQFF.

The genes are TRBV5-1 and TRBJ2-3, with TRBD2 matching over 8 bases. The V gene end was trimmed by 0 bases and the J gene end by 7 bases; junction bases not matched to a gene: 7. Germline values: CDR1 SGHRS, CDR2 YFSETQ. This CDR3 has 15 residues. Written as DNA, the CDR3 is TGCGCCAGCAGCTTGGAAGGGACTAGGACCTATACGCAGTATTTT. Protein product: CASSLEGTRTYTQYF. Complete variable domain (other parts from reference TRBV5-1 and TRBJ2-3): KAGVTQTPRYLIKTRGQQVTLSCSPISGHRSVSWYQQTPGQGLQFLFEYFSETQRNKGNFPGRFSGRQFSNSRSEMNVSTLELGDSALYLCASSLEGTRTYTQYFGPGTRLTVL.